These 17 T cell receptor beta chains were sequenced from one sample in a study of T cell responses to AZD1222 COVID-19 vaccine. Generated by immunoSEQ multiplex PCR, the TCRdb table keeps only in-frame clones and is missing some. The sample has around 200,000 clones; approximately 90% are singletons. The specimen comprised peripheral blood, sampled 28 days after the second AZD1222 dose. The receptor set was obtained from an adult who received the AZD1222 COVID-19 vaccine.

The chain joins TRBV28 to TRBJ2-7; 7 bases match TRBD2. The ends lost 3 bases at V and 3 bases at J; junction bases unmatched: 5. The CDR3 runs to 14 residues. Per the germline V gene, CDR1 is MDHEN and CDR2 is SYDVKM. The CDR3 bases are TGTGCCAGCAGTTTGGGTAGCGGGTACTACGAGCAGTACTTC. Its protein product is CASSLGSGYYEQYF.

V gene TRBV30 combines with J gene TRBJ1-2; TRBD1 matches 9 bases. The junction had 8 bases not matched to a gene; V was cut back by 2 bases and J by 4 bases. The CDR3 length is 15 residues. Germline-derived CDR1 and CDR2 are GTSNPN and SVGIG (reference sequence). The DNA of the CDR3 is TGTGCCTGGAGTCCAACAGGGGGCTCGGTCTATGGCTACACCTTC. Translated: CAWSPTGGSVYGYTF.

The genes are TRBV28 and TRBJ2-7, with 8 bases aligning to TRBD2. Per germline, CDR1 MDHEN and CDR2 SYDVKM. This CDR3 contains 16 residues. With V trimmed by 3 bases and J by 3 bases, 10 bases remained unmatched. CDR3 coding DNA: TGTGCCAGCAGTTTCGTTGATGGAGCGGGAGACTACGAGCAGTACTTC. It translates to CASSFVDGAGDYEQYF.

The chain is built from TRBV28 and TRBJ2-7; 8 bases are shared with TRBD2. Trimming took 4 bases from V and 5 from J; bases not matched to a gene: 10. Germline assignment: CDR1 MDHEN and CDR2 SYDVKM. This CDR3 region has 15 residues. The CDR3 nucleotides read TGTGCCAGCAGTTCGCCGGGACTAGGCATTAACGAGCAGTACTTC. Residues: CASSSPGLGINEQYF.

The rearrangement joins TRBV10-3 to TRBJ1-3; D remains unclear. Germline CDR1 is ENHRY and CDR2 is SYGVKD. Trimming stripped 6 bases from V and 0 bases from J, with 9 bases between. This CDR3 has 14 amino acids. The CDR3 DNA reads TGTGCCATCAGGGACGCGAGCTCTGGAAACACCATATATTTT. It specifies CAIRDASSGNTIYF.

The chain recombines TRBV24-1 with TRBJ2-2, with TRBD1 matching 8 bases. V lost 7 bases and J lost 5; bases outside the gene matches: 2. CDR3 size: 13 residues. Germline CDR1 is KGHDR and CDR2 is SFDVKD. The DNA for the CDR3 is TGTGCCACCAGGACAGGGGTAACCGGGGAGCTGTTTTTT. Protein product: CATRTGVTGELFF.

V and J are TRBV7-2 and TRBJ1-2; possibly TRBD1 for D (5 bases). V was pared by 3 bases and J by 6 bases, with 11 bases between. Looked up from germline, CDR1 is SGHTA and CDR2 is FQGNSA. This CDR3 spans 13 amino acids. CDR3 region: CASSFTGGDGYTF. In DNA form, the CDR3 reads TGTGCCAGCAGCTTTACGGGGGGAGATGGCTACACCTTC.

This sequence joins TRBV5-1 and TRBJ1-2; tentative D call: TRBD1 (5 bases). CDR3 size: 16 residues. From germline, CDR1 is SGHRS and CDR2 YFSETQ. Trimming took off 0 bases at V and 8 bases at J, with 20 bases between the two ends. CDR3 coding DNA: TGCGCCAGCAGCTTGGCCCCAGGGCATCCGGGACGGGGCTACACCTTC. Translating gives CASSLAPGHPGRGYTF.

The gene calls are TRBV4-3 and TRBJ2-6, with D perhaps TRBD2 (6 bases). The germline V and J ends were trimmed by 0 bases and 11 bases, with 14 bases remaining between them. The CDR3 is 15 residues long. Germline CDR1 reads LGHNA; CDR2 reads YSLEER. CDR3 residues: CASSQDQEGTDVLTF. The CDR3 DNA reads TGCGCCAGCAGCCAAGATCAGGAGGGGACCGACGTCCTGACTTTC.

On this clone itself: One end of the junction fails to match germline, which may point to a read error. The V call is TRBV6-2 or TRBV6-3, the J call TRBJ2-1, with TRBD1 matching over 9 bases. This CDR3 has 12 residues. Germline CDR1 and CDR2: MNHEY and SVGEGT. The CDR3 spells CASSLRDRGTLF. CDR3 coding DNA: TGTGCCAGCAGTTTAAGAGACAGGGGGACGCTCTTC.

This clone was detected only once. This chain joins TRBV7-3 and TRBJ2-7; 10 bases map to TRBD1. J gave up 6 bases and V 5 bases, and 7 bases lay outside the gene matches. Per germline, CDR1 SGHTA and CDR2 FQGTGA. This CDR3 contains 14 residues. In nucleotides, the CDR3 is TGTGCCAGCAGCCCTCGGGGACAGGGGACCGAGCAGTACTTC. This codes for CASSPRGQGTEQYF.

The V gene is TRBV28, the J gene TRBJ2-7; 8 nucleotides agree with TRBD1. This CDR3 contains 14 residues. Germline trimming cut 3 bases from V and 7 bases from J; bases unmatched to any gene: 8. Germline assignment: CDR1 MDHEN and CDR2 SYDVKM. CDR3 in amino acids: CASSLIQGAREQYF. In DNA form, the CDR3 reads TGTGCCAGCAGTTTGATTCAGGGGGCGAGGGAGCAGTACTTC.

The chain links TRBV7-2 to TRBJ2-1; TRBD2 aligns across 14 bases. V lost 5 bases and J lost 10; bases outside the gene matches: 7. This CDR3 region has 15 residues. The germline V gene has CDR1 SGHTA and CDR2 FQGNSA. The CDR3 sequence is CASSETSGRAGEQFF. The CDR3 DNA reads TGTGCCAGCAGCGAGACTAGCGGGAGGGCCGGAGAGCAGTTCTTC.

The chain joins TRBV7-2 to TRBJ2-7, with TRBD1 as a possible D gene (6 bases). Germline V gene data show CDR1 as SGHTA and CDR2 as FQGNSA. The CDR3 totals 15 residues. V was clipped by 6 bases and J by 1 base, with 16 bases between them. The CDR3 is CASSSDRITSYEQYF. CDR3 bases: TGTGCCAGCAGTTCCGACAGGATTACTTCCTACGAGCAGTACTTC.

This chain joins TRBV29-1 and TRBJ1-4, with D possibly matching TRBD1 (6 bases). Germline CDR1 SQVTM, CDR2 ANQGSEA. The CDR3 is 13 amino acids. V shed 4 bases and J shed 7 bases, with 13 bases lying between them. CDR3 DNA sequence: TGCAGCGTTGCTGGGGGGCCGGTTGAAAAACTGTTTTTT. This sequence encodes CSVAGGPVEKLFF.

The chain recombines TRBV19 with TRBJ1-2; perhaps TRBD1 as D (6 bases). This CDR3 comprises 12 residues. Germline assignment: CDR1 LNHDA and CDR2 SQIVND (reference sequence). V lost 5 bases and J 4 bases, leaving 8 bases between the germline ends. The CDR3 spells CASSPDSYGYTF. As DNA, the CDR3 is TGTGCCAGTAGTCCGGACAGCTATGGCTACACCTTC.

The chain couples TRBV30 to TRBJ2-7; 8 bases align to TRBD1. The CDR3 has 16 residues. V gave up 2 bases and J gave up 1 base; unmatched junction bases: 10. Germline lookup yields CDR1 GTSNPN and CDR2 SVGIG (reference sequence). The CDR3 region has the DNA TGTGCCTGGAGTCAACGGACAGGGCAAAGGTCCTACGAGCAGTACTTC. Translated, it gives CAWSQRTGQRSYEQYF.